Listed below are T cell receptor beta chains from one sample, sequenced in a study of Graves' ophthalmopathy and Graves' hyperthyroidism. One entry per CDR3 protein results from TCRdb running MiXCR on the multiplex PCR reads. The sample holds 900,000 to 1,200,000 distinct CDR3 sequences, less than 45% seen once. Sequencing used peripheral blood or thyroid tissue (not recorded which). The receptors come from an adult man with Graves' hyperthyroidism. Each CDR3 is given with its conserved first and last residue. A D gene is named only where the DNA matches it firmly. Clone size appears in some rows only: once, few, many, or a class for an expanded clone.

abundance: few; d_gene: .; v_gene: TRBV9; j_gene: TRBJ1-5; CDR3nt: TGTGCCAGCAGCGGAGGACAGTCTGCAGATCAGCCCCAGCATTTT; CDR3aa: CASSGGQSADQPQHF
abundance: many; d_gene: .; v_gene: TRBV4-3; j_gene: TRBJ2-7; CDR3nt: TGCGCCAGCAGCCAAGTACAGAGCTACGAGCAGTACTTC; CDR3aa: CASSQVQSYEQYF
abundance: few; d_gene: .; v_gene: TRBV7-2; j_gene: TRBJ2-2; CDR3nt: TGTGCCAGCAGATCCTCCCCCGGCGGGGCCGGGGAGCTGTTTTTT; CDR3aa: CASRSSPGGAGELFF
abundance: .; d_gene: .; v_gene: TRBV15; j_gene: TRBJ1-1; CDR3nt: TGTGCCACCAGCAGTGGGTCTGGCGTCACTGAAGCTTTCTTT; CDR3aa: CATSSGSGVTEAFF
abundance: .; d_gene: TRBD1; v_gene: TRBV9; j_gene: TRBJ1-2; CDR3nt: TGTGCCAGCAGCGTAAGCAGGGGGTTTGGGGGCTACACCTTC; CDR3aa: CASSVSRGFGGYTF
abundance: .; d_gene: .; v_gene: TRBV7-8; j_gene: TRBJ1-5; CDR3nt: TGTGCCAGCAGCTTCAAGAGGGGGGGTAATCAGCCCCAGCATTTT; CDR3aa: CASSFKRGGNQPQHF
abundance: .; d_gene: .; v_gene: TRBV2; j_gene: TRBJ2-2; CDR3nt: TGTGCCAGCAACAGGGACACCGGGGAGCTGTTTTTT; CDR3aa: CASNRDTGELFF
abundance: .; d_gene: .; v_gene: TRBV5-6; j_gene: TRBJ2-6; CDR3nt: TGTGCCAGCAGCTTGACTCGGGGAAGTGGGGCCAACGTCCTGACTTTC; CDR3aa: CASSLTRGSGANVLTF
abundance: few; d_gene: TRBD2; v_gene: TRBV7-6; j_gene: TRBJ2-5; CDR3nt: TGTGCCAGCATCGGTGGTCTAGCGGGAGACGAGACCCAGTACTTC; CDR3aa: CASIGGLAGDETQYF
abundance: .; d_gene: .; v_gene: TRBV4-3; j_gene: TRBJ1-4; CDR3nt: TGCGCCAGCAGCCAAGATCTAAGCAGGAACAATGAAAAACTGTTTTTT; CDR3aa: CASSQDLSRNNEKLFF
abundance: .; d_gene: .; v_gene: TRBV7-9; j_gene: TRBJ1-2; CDR3nt: TGTGCCAGCAGCCCCCACGGGTATGGCTACACCTTC; CDR3aa: CASSPHGYGYTF
abundance: .; d_gene: .; v_gene: TRBV6-6; j_gene: TRBJ1-5; CDR3nt: TGTGCCAGCAGTTACCCGGAGACCAAGACCCAGCATTTT; CDR3aa: CASSYPETKTQHF
abundance: .; d_gene: TRBD2; v_gene: TRBV10-3; j_gene: TRBJ2-1; CDR3nt: TGTGCCATCAGTGCTGGGCCTAGCGGGGCCTCCTACAATGAGCAGTTCTTC; CDR3aa: CAISAGPSGASYNEQFF
abundance: many; d_gene: TRBD1; v_gene: TRBV24-1; j_gene: TRBJ2-2; CDR3nt: TGTGCCACCAGTGATTACGACAGGGCGAACACCGGGGAGCTGTTTTTT; CDR3aa: CATSDYDRANTGELFF
abundance: .; d_gene: .; v_gene: TRBV19; j_gene: TRBJ1-4; CDR3nt: TGTGCCAGTAGCCTCAGGGAGCTTAATGAAAAACTGTTTTTT; CDR3aa: CASSLRELNEKLFF
abundance: .; d_gene: TRBD1; v_gene: TRBV10-3; j_gene: TRBJ1-4; CDR3nt: TGTGCCATCAGTTCGACCCCGGGACAGGAGTCTAATGAAAAACTGTTTTTT; CDR3aa: CAISSTPGQESNEKLFF
abundance: .; d_gene: .; v_gene: TRBV12-3/TRBV12-4; j_gene: TRBJ2-2; CDR3nt: TGTGCCAGCAGTTCGACTTCGGGGACGGGTAACACCGGGGAGCTGTTTTTT; CDR3aa: CASSSTSGTGNTGELFF
abundance: .; d_gene: .; v_gene: TRBV28; j_gene: TRBJ1-2; CDR3nt: TGTGCCAGCTCCCCCCACTCTAACTATGGCTACACCTTC; CDR3aa: CASSPHSNYGYTF
abundance: once; d_gene: .; v_gene: TRBV25-1; j_gene: TRBJ1-2; CDR3nt: TGTGCCAGCGTTGTTCGCGATGGTGGCTATGGCTACACCTTC; CDR3aa: CASVVRDGGYGYTF
abundance: .; d_gene: .; v_gene: TRBV7-2; j_gene: TRBJ1-6; CDR3nt: TGTGCCAGCATGGGGGGAAGGTCCTATAATTCACCCCTCCACTTT; CDR3aa: CASMGGRSYNSPLHF
abundance: .; d_gene: .; v_gene: TRBV24-1; j_gene: TRBJ2-2; CDR3nt: TGTGCCACCAGCGGGGTTAGCACCGGGGAGCTGTTTTTT; CDR3aa: CATSGVSTGELFF
abundance: many; d_gene: .; v_gene: TRBV29-1; j_gene: TRBJ1-4; CDR3nt: TGCAGCGTTGAAGTCAGGGCGAGTGAAAAACTGTTTTTT; CDR3aa: CSVEVRASEKLFF
abundance: .; d_gene: TRBD2; v_gene: TRBV28; j_gene: TRBJ2-7; CDR3nt: TGTGCCAGCAGTTTCCGACTAGCGGGAGTCTACGAGCAGTACTTC; CDR3aa: CASSFRLAGVYEQYF
abundance: .; d_gene: TRBD1; v_gene: TRBV7-9; j_gene: TRBJ1-2; CDR3nt: TGTGCCAGCAGCGTCATCACAGGGGACCATGGCTACACCTTC; CDR3aa: CASSVITGDHGYTF
abundance: .; d_gene: .; v_gene: TRBV20-1; j_gene: TRBJ1-5; CDR3nt: TGCAGTGCTAGTAGTCTTCCAGTGAGCAATCAGCCCCAGCATTTT; CDR3aa: CSASSLPVSNQPQHF
abundance: many; d_gene: .; v_gene: TRBV19; j_gene: TRBJ2-7; CDR3nt: TGTGCCAGTAGTATCGCGGGGGCTGTAGGCTACGAGCAGTACTTC; CDR3aa: CASSIAGAVGYEQYF
abundance: many; d_gene: .; v_gene: TRBV2; j_gene: TRBJ2-5; CDR3nt: TGTGCCAGCAGTGACGCTCGCAAGGCGCAAGAGACCCAGTACTTC; CDR3aa: CASSDARKAQETQYF
abundance: .; d_gene: .; v_gene: TRBV7-3; j_gene: TRBJ1-1; CDR3nt: TGTGCCAGCTCAACTACAGGTATTGACACTGAAGCTTTCTTT; CDR3aa: CASSTTGIDTEAFF
abundance: few; d_gene: TRBD1; v_gene: TRBV10-3; j_gene: TRBJ1-5; CDR3nt: TGTGCCAGCAGCGACAGGGGGCGCCTATTTAGCAATCAGCCCCAGCATTTT; CDR3aa: CASSDRGRLFSNQPQHF
abundance: many; d_gene: TRBD1; v_gene: TRBV5-6; j_gene: TRBJ1-4; CDR3nt: TGTGCCAGCAGCCTACAGATGACAGGGCATGAAAAACTGTTTTTT; CDR3aa: CASSLQMTGHEKLFF
abundance: few; d_gene: TRBD1; v_gene: TRBV12-3/TRBV12-4; j_gene: TRBJ2-5; CDR3nt: TGTGCCAGCAGCCAATACCGGGACAGGGAGGCGAAGGAGACCCAGTACTTC; CDR3aa: CASSQYRDREAKETQYF
abundance: many; d_gene: TRBD1; v_gene: TRBV29-1; j_gene: TRBJ1-1; CDR3nt: TGCAGCGTCGAACAGCAGGGGGCTCAAACTGAAGCTTTCTTT; CDR3aa: CSVEQQGAQTEAFF
abundance: .; d_gene: .; v_gene: TRBV19; j_gene: TRBJ2-5; CDR3nt: TGTGCCAGTAGTATCCCGGCGGACCCGGAGACCCAGTACTTC; CDR3aa: CASSIPADPETQYF
abundance: .; d_gene: TRBD1; v_gene: TRBV10-2; j_gene: TRBJ1-6; CDR3nt: TGCGCCAGCAGTGAGACAGGGGGAAATTCACCCCTCCACTTT; CDR3aa: CASSETGGNSPLHF
abundance: many; d_gene: .; v_gene: TRBV27; j_gene: TRBJ1-2; CDR3nt: TGTGCCAGCCGGGATAACTATGGCTACACCTTC; CDR3aa: CASRDNYGYTF